This is a list of T cell receptor beta chains from one sample in a study of spatial heterogeneity in lung cancer. TCRdb ran MiXCR on the 5' RACE reads and lists one entry per CDR3 protein. The table has tens of thousands of distinct CDR3 sequences, roughly a fifth seen once. The sample in question was PBMCs, obtained at surgery. The source is a male donor with early-stage non-small cell lung cancer. CDR3s leave out the opening cysteine and the closing phenylalanine or tryptophan.

CDR3aa: ASTLKTGDHEQF; v_gene: TRBV11-2
CDR3aa: ASSYPELQGSYEQY; v_gene: TRBV6-6
CDR3aa: ASSRPTVSDTQY; v_gene: TRBV5-1
CDR3aa: ASSLWAADTGELF; v_gene: TRBV7-6
CDR3aa: ATSDFPDSKEQY; v_gene: TRBV24-1
CDR3aa: ASSFGQEGSYEQY; v_gene: TRBV5-4
CDR3aa: ASSLSQGRDTQY; v_gene: TRBV7-3
CDR3aa: ASSLDAANEQF; v_gene: TRBV7-2
CDR3aa: SVSGGGDTQY; v_gene: TRBV20-1
CDR3aa: ASSLASGTPGLQPQH; v_gene: TRBV4-1
CDR3aa: ASSLSGQGFEQY; v_gene: TRBV12-3/TRBV12-4
CDR3aa: ASSLVGTSGYEQY; v_gene: TRBV5-1
CDR3aa: ASRLTSGSHEQF; v_gene: TRBV3-1
CDR3aa: ASSLVARQTWDTGELF; v_gene: TRBV28
CDR3aa: ASREVTYNEQF; v_gene: TRBV6-6
CDR3aa: SAPTGSRREQY; v_gene: TRBV20-1
CDR3aa: ASSLGVRSGASTDTQY; v_gene: TRBV7-3
CDR3aa: ASTRGQANTEAF; v_gene: TRBV28
CDR3aa: ASSLVKGVNTEAF; v_gene: TRBV7-2
CDR3aa: ASTSGGNSQETQY; v_gene: TRBV9
CDR3aa: ASLGKFTDTQY; v_gene: TRBV19
CDR3aa: ASSFKASGGVSTDTQY; v_gene: TRBV6-1
CDR3aa: ASSEAPGTDTQY; v_gene: TRBV9
CDR3aa: ASRRPPGSDTGELF; v_gene: TRBV7-3
CDR3aa: AIQQGAEETQY; v_gene: TRBV10-3
CDR3aa: ASSPRDSGAGDTQY; v_gene: TRBV9
CDR3aa: ASSLLGIRNQPQH; v_gene: TRBV7-2
CDR3aa: ASSVGGQPGSVEQF; v_gene: TRBV9
CDR3aa: ASSYLTGENTEAF; v_gene: TRBV7-6
CDR3aa: SVQTGNTEAF; v_gene: TRBV29-1
CDR3aa: ACSFYSNQPQH; v_gene: TRBV28
CDR3aa: ASSGTGVDEAF; v_gene: TRBV28
CDR3aa: ASRRLETQY; v_gene: TRBV6-2/TRBV6-3
CDR3aa: SGSGPNYGYT; v_gene: TRBV29-1
CDR3aa: ASSLWSYEQY; v_gene: TRBV5-6
CDR3aa: ASSLRTGTNTEAF; v_gene: TRBV5-1
CDR3aa: ASKTSLAGGPDTQY; v_gene: TRBV3-1
CDR3aa: ASSPTLYEQY; v_gene: TRBV18
CDR3aa: ASGTARQGNEQF; v_gene: TRBV11-3
CDR3aa: VSSALQVPVDGYT; v_gene: TRBV7-2
CDR3aa: ASSNTDTQY; v_gene: TRBV9
CDR3aa: ASSPTPKTSGGPHEQF; v_gene: TRBV7-2
CDR3aa: AISLAGGPDEQY; v_gene: TRBV10-3